This T cell receptor (beta chain) was recorded in a study of blood T cell repertoires in COVID-19. It was during active infection that Seattle patients were enrolled and then longitudinally followed. There are a few counts of this clone. Methods used by the authors: Reference gene primer amplification yielded estimated nucleated cell counts. Clones were sequenced by immunoSEQ multiplex PCR, and TCRdb holds only the in-frame ones, with some missing. The V and J calls and clone size come from that table; D and trimming were worked out from the DNA. The sample carries roughly 160,000 clones, about four fifths recorded once. The germline CDR1 and CDR2 sequences are SQVTM and ANQGSEA. The ends were cut back, 3 bases at V and 1 base at J, with 15 bases in the middle. The CDR3 contains 16 residues.

This clonotype originated in an older woman with COVID-19, enrolled during active disease. The V and J genes are TRBV29-1 and TRBJ2-2; D is perhaps TRBD2 (6 bases). The specimen was peripheral blood. CDR3 bases: TGCAGCGTTGAGGTTCCGGGACTGATGAACACCGGGGAGCTGTTTTTT. Its protein is CSVEVPGLMNTGELFF.